This T cell receptor (beta chain) derives from a study of memory B cells and T cells in multiple sclerosis. CDR1 is SQVTM, CDR2 ANQGSEA, per germline. The CDR3 totals 15 residues. V was pared by 2 bases and J by 0 bases, with 4 bases of the junction left unmatched. On this clone itself: Its matching antigen is unknown.

TCRdb's table, derived via immunoSEQ multiplex PCR, lists solely in-frame clones and lacks some. The sample includes approximately 30,000 clones, approximately 85% of them seen just once. CFSE-dim autoproliferating and CFSE-high non-proliferating T cells from unstimulated culture were sequenced separately. Some 50 million CFSE-labeled PBMCs were cultured six to eight days unstimulated, then replicate wells were pooled. This receptor was taken from a human donor with multiple sclerosis. V is TRBV29-1 and J is TRBJ1-1, with 9 nucleotides matching TRBD1. Source material: PBMCs from blood kept in culture. DNA for the CDR3: TGCAGCGTTGAAAGGGGACAGGGATTGAACACTGAAGCTTTCTTT. Its protein is CSVERGQGLNTEAFF. Looking up the rest from reference TRBV29-1 and TRBJ1-1 gives the full variable domain: SAVISQKPSRDICQRGTSLTIQCQVDSQVTMMFWYRQQPGQSLTLIATANQGSEATYESGFVIDKFPISRPNLTFSTLTVSNMSPEDSSIYLCSVERGQGLNTEAFFGQGTRLTVV.